This T cell receptor beta chain was profiled in a study of T cells after yellow fever vaccination. Study in general: Fractions containing few cells were prepared with SMART-Seq v4 Ultra Low Input. Findings and limits, study-wide: Of the clonotypes, a small share occurred in both CD4 and CD8 compartments. Booster sampling recovered most clones from primary vaccination (approximately 96% CD4, approximately 90% CD8).

A single record per CDR3 protein comes from TCRdb applying MiXCR to the 5' RACE reads. The sample shows hundreds of thousands of distinct CDR3 sequences, about 12% of them seen only once. About this clonotype itself: Its antigen is undetermined.

Trimming shortened V by 7 bases and J by 4 bases, and 12 bases separated the two germline ends. Germline values: CDR1 SQVTM, CDR2 ANQGSEA. The CDR3 has 12 amino acids. The starting material was CD4+ T cells sorted from PBMCs, obtained 15 days after the yellow fever booster vaccination. The chain links TRBV29-1 to TRBJ2-3; D tentatively reads TRBD1 or TRBD2 (5 bases each). This sequence was found in a man between 18 and 35 years old who received the YFV17D yellow fever vaccine. CDR3 in amino acids: CSEGDRADTQYF. The DNA of the CDR3 is TGCAGCGAAGGGGACCGCGCAGATACGCAGTATTTT.